This T cell receptor (beta chain) was identified during a study of shared clonotypes between healthy human individuals. Sorted-subset replicate PCR reactions contained roughly 200 ng DNA, corresponding to approximately 30,000 T cell genomes. Data came from immunoSEQ multiplex PCR; TCRdb stores just in-frame clones and leaves some out. This table has about 2 million clones, 85% to 95% appearing once. The CDR3 is made up of 15 amino acids. The germline CDR1 and CDR2 sequences are MDHEN and SYDVKM. V lost 3 bases and J lost 1, with 12 bases in between. A word on this clone: Its cognate antigen is unknown.

Study results and caveats: Larger richness was generally estimated for naive than memory subsets.

Sample: naive CD4+ T cells sorted from blood. Sample subset: CD45RA+ positively selected. The TCR originated in a man aged 18 to 29 in good health. The rearrangement links TRBV28 to TRBJ1-1; the D gene is possibly TRBD1 (5 bases). The chain's CDR3 is CASSFRGVGNTEAFF. CDR3 DNA sequence: TGTGCCAGCAGTTTTCGAGGGGTGGGGAACACTGAAGCTTTCTTT.